The next 10 T cell receptor beta chains were all read from a single sample in a study of blood T cell repertoires in COVID-19. Profiled with immunoSEQ multiplex PCR; TCRdb holds only in-frame clones, not every one. The sample includes roughly 500,000 clones, 88% of them seen just once. The sample taken for sequencing was PBMCs or T cells enriched from blood (not recorded which). These receptors all come from a woman aged 40 to 50 who had recovered from COVID-19.

V usage is TRBV27 and J usage is TRBJ1-5, with 7 positions matching TRBD1. From germline, CDR1 is MNHEY and CDR2 SMNVEV (reference sequence). This CDR3 contains 17 residues. With 2 bases clipped from V and 0 bases from J, the junction kept 7 bases outside the gene matches. CDR3 residues: CASSLLTGAYSNQPQHF. The DNA of the CDR3 is TGTGCCAGCAGTTTACTAACAGGGGCTTATAGCAATCAGCCCCAGCATTTT.

CDR3 loop: CASSSMKQGSNQPQHF. CDR3 bases: TGTGCCAGCAGTTCTATGAAACAGGGAAGCAATCAGCCCCAGCATTTT. This chain uses TRBV6-2 or TRBV6-3 with TRBJ1-5; tentatively, D is TRBD1 (6 bases). The CDR3 runs 16 residues. V lost 4 bases and J 1 base, leaving 14 bases between the germline ends. Per germline, CDR1 MNHEY and CDR2 SVGEGT.

The chain has TRBV18 and TRBJ1-3; TRBD1 might be the D (5 bases). Per germline, CDR1 KGHSH and CDR2 LQKENI. CDR3 size: 18 residues. Trimming pared 3 bases from V and 0 bases from J, leaving 18 bases between. The DNA for the CDR3 is TGTGCCAGCTCACCCGTCCCCCCGGACACCTTCTCTGGAAACACCATATATTTT. Amino acid sequence: CASSPVPPDTFSGNTIYF.

In the case of this clone: Compared with germline, one end of the junction differs, possibly owing to a read error. The J gene is TRBJ2-7, the V gene TRBV11-2; D not certain. The germline V gene has CDR1 SGHAT and CDR2 FQNNGV. The CDR3 spans 11 residues. As DNA, the CDR3 is TGTGCCAGCAGCATTGCCTACGAGCTGTACTTC. It translates to CASSIAYELYF.

V gene TRBV10-3 combines with J gene TRBJ1-5, with D uncertain. V dropped 3 bases and J dropped 0 bases, with 9 bases sitting between them. This CDR3 has 15 residues. Germline values: CDR1 ENHRY, CDR2 SYGVKD. CDR3 region: CAISDPDYSNQPQHF. CDR3 bases: TGTGCCATCAGTGATCCAGATTATAGCAATCAGCCCCAGCATTTT.

The chain employs TRBV11-2 and TRBJ1-2; no reliable D call. The CDR3 sequence is 13 residues long. CDR1 and CDR2 from the germline V gene are SGHAT and FQNNGV. With 1 base removed from V and 8 bases from J, the gap between germline ends came to 11 bases. The CDR3 protein is CASSLGGEGGYTF. CDR3 in DNA: TGTGCCAGCAGCTTAGGGGGAGAAGGCGGCTACACCTTC.

V and J are TRBV5-1 and TRBJ2-3; 11 bases fit TRBD1. Germline V lookup: CDR1 SGHRS, CDR2 YFSETQ. The J segment lost 4 bases and the V segment lost 4 bases, leaving 2 bases of the junction unmatched. The CDR3 is made up of 14 amino acids. CDR3 coding DNA: TGCGCCAGCAGCCCGGGACAGGGGGCAGATACGCAGTATTTT. Translating gives CASSPGQGADTQYF.

The chain has TRBV19 and TRBJ1-5; no definite D call. This CDR3 has 14 residues. V was clipped by 3 bases and J by 9 bases, with 15 bases between them. The germline gives CDR1 LNHDA, CDR2 SQIVND (reference sequence). CDR3 region: CASSIPAVRRPQHF. CDR3 coding DNA: TGTGCCAGTAGTATCCCGGCGGTAAGACGGCCCCAGCATTTT.

The chain joins TRBV27 to TRBJ2-2; 10 bases match TRBD2. The CDR3 is 16 residues long. Germline values: CDR1 MNHEY, CDR2 SMNVEV (reference sequence). V dropped 6 bases and J dropped 5; count of bases not matched to a gene: 9. This CDR3 is CASRRRAGGRTGELFF. DNA for the CDR3: TGTGCCAGCAGACGGAGAGCGGGAGGGCGTACCGGGGAGCTGTTTTTT.

The V gene is TRBV6-1, the J gene TRBJ2-3, with TRBD1 identical over 9 bases. The CDR3 has 14 amino acids. The V gene's germline CDR1 is MNHNS and CDR2 SASEGT. J gave up 8 bases and V 3 bases, and 6 bases lay outside the gene matches. CDR3 DNA: TGTGCCAGCAGTGACCGGACAGGGGTCGGTACGCAGTATTTT. The encoded protein is CASSDRTGVGTQYF.